This T cell receptor (beta chain) stems from a study of blood T cell repertoires in COVID-19. Overall study context: Sample material is recorded as cDNA or gDNA derived from T cells, B-cell-depleted T cells, or PBMCs.

In the original processing: The authors estimated nucleated cell counts from reference gene primer amplification. Method: immunoSEQ multiplex PCR; TCRdb's copy keeps in-frame clones and lacks some. V, J and clone size reflect that table, while D and trimming were determined from the DNA. The sample includes about 300,000 clones, roughly 89% of them seen just once. The J segment lost 4 bases and the V segment lost 1 base, leaving 11 bases of the junction unmatched. Germline values: CDR1 SGHVS, CDR2 FNYEAQ. The CDR3 runs 17 residues. The V gene is TRBV7-6, the J gene TRBJ2-7, with TRBD1 matching over 9 bases. Material for sequencing was peripheral blood. The clonotype was recovered from a man in his forties with acute or convalescent COVID-19. CDR3 protein: CASSLGGAPGQGYEQYF. The DNA of the CDR3 is TGTGCCAGCAGCTTAGGTGGGGCCCCGGGACAGGGTTACGAGCAGTACTTC. Looking up the rest from reference TRBV7-6 and TRBJ2-7 gives the full variable domain: GAGVSQSPRYKVTKRGQDVALRCDPISGHVSLYWYRQALGQGPEFLTYFNYEAQQDKSGLPNDRFSAERPEGSISTLTIQRTEQRDSAMYRCASSLGGAPGQGYEQYFGPGTRLTVT.